Here is one TCR beta chain with its context. The sample is drawn from a study of blood T cell repertoires in COVID-19. Overall study: The study drew acute and convalescent COVID-19 samples from the United States, Italy and Spain. Sources were T cells, B-cell-depleted T cells, or PBMCs; the material itself was cDNA or gDNA.

This CDR3 region has 17 residues. Germline V gene sequence: CDR1 SGHTA, CDR2 FQGTGA. Trimming removed 0 bases from V and 4 bases from J; junction bases left unmatched: 6. Sequencing was performed with immunoSEQ multiplex PCR; in TCRdb, only in-frame clones are kept and a portion is missing. The profile shows 200,000 or so clones, 65% to 85% of them singletons. The genes are TRBV7-3 and TRBJ2-3; 11 nucleotides line up with TRBD2. The source is a man aged 60 to 75 with active or convalescent COVID-19. The specimen was peripheral blood. CDR3 coding DNA: TGTGCCAGCAGCTTAACGGGGGTGGGACTAGCGGCAGATACGCAGTATTTT. Encoded protein: CASSLTGVGLAADTQYF.